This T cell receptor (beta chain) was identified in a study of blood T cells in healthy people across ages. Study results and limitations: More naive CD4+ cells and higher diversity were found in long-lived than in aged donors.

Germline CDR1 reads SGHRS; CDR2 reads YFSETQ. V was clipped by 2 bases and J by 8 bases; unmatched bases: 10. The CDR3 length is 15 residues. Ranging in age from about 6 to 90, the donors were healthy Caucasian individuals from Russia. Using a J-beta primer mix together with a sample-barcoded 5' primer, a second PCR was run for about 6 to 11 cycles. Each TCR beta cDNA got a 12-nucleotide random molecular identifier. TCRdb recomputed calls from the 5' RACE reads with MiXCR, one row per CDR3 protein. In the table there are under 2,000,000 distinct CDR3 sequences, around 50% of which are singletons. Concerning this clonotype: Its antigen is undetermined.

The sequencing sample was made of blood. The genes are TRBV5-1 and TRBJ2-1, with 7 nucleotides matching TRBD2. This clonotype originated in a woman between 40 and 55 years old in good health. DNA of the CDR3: TGCGCCAGCAGCTTTCGTTTGGGAGGGTTCGATGAGCAGTTCTTC. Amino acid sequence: CASSFRLGGFDEQFF.